This entry is about one TCR beta chain. Antigen specificity is unknown. The sample belongs to a study of identical twins. Trimming pared 7 bases from V and 9 bases from J, leaving 19 bases between. The CDR3 runs to 14 residues. Germline CDR1 reads SEHNR; CDR2 reads FQNEAQ (reference sequence). Each CDR3 protein gets one entry after TCRdb re-called the 5' RACE reads with MiXCR. The sample lists about 520,000 distinct CDR3 sequences; around 20% were seen once. Study-wide results and limits: Possibly, invariant MAIT and iNKT cells partly confounded zero-insertion analyses.

In addition, the sample was reused for a study of T cells expressing NK-cell markers. Per that paper: Seven sequenced donors out of eight were HCMV-seropositive, one seronegative. Each of several donors carried dominant NKG2C+ clonotypes accounting for roughly 1.0-7.5% of CD8+ T cells. Where several donors were concerned, these clonotypes also led the CD3+CD56-NKG2C+ fraction.

The V call is TRBV7-9, the J call TRBJ2-1; D may be TRBD1 or TRBD2 (5 bases each). Material for sequencing was CD4+ T cells sorted from blood. This TCR derives from a woman younger than 30 in good health. In nucleotides, the CDR3 is TGTGCCAGCACCGCCAGCGAGGGGCCACCTGAGCAGTTCTTC. It is translated as CASTASEGPPEQFF.